The 14 T cell receptor beta chains reported below all come from one sample, sequenced in a study of T cell repertoires in cytomegalovirus infection. Their specific antigens are unknown. In TCRdb, the reads were re-called with MiXCR into one record per CDR3 protein. The sample lists about 770,000 distinct CDR3 sequences; about 29% were seen once. Sample: cultured CD8+ T cells from PBMCs, taken from culture after CMV antigen stimulation. These receptors originate from a human donor in good health (CMV status not recorded). Some clones in this sample may be carry-over from other donors' samples.

This clonotype has at least ten counts. The chain employs TRBV7-2 and TRBJ2-3; a possible D gene is TRBD2 (7 bases). V was pared by 1 base and J by 1 base, with 9 bases between. From germline, CDR1 is SGHTA and CDR2 FQGNSA. The CDR3 is 15 residues long. CDR3 in amino acids: CASSLVGGRTDTQYF. The CDR3 bases are TGTGCCAGCAGCTTAGTGGGGGGGCGCACAGATACGCAGTATTTT. The full variable domain, its missing parts supplied by reference TRBV7-2 and TRBJ2-3, is GAGVSQSPSNKVTEKGKDVELRCDPISGHTALYWYRQSLGQGLEFLIYFQGNSAPDKSGLPSDRFSAERTGGSVSTLTIQRTQQEDSAVYLCASSLVGGRTDTQYFGPGTRLTVL.

At least ten counts were recorded for this clonotype. This CDR3 is CASSGWGGRSTDTQYF. The CDR3 bases are TGTGCCAGCAGCGGATGGGGGGGACGGAGCACAGATACGCAGTATTTT. This chain uses TRBV7-9 with TRBJ2-3; 7 nucleotides match TRBD2. The V gene end was trimmed by 5 bases and the J gene end by 0 bases; junction bases not matched to a gene: 8. The V gene's germline CDR1 is SEHNR and CDR2 FQNEAQ (reference sequence). There are 16 residues in the CDR3.

This chain links TRBV4-2 with TRBJ2-7, with D uncertain. Germline values: CDR1 LGHNA, CDR2 YNFKEQ. The V gene lost 3 bases and the J gene lost 0 bases, with 12 bases spanning the gap. The CDR3 length is 15 residues. CDR3 protein: CASSHNRLSSYEQYF. The CDR3 DNA reads TGTGCCAGCAGCCACAATAGGCTGAGCTCCTACGAGCAGTACTTC.

This clonotype was seen only a few times. This rearrangement joins TRBV6-1 to TRBJ2-1, with D perhaps matching TRBD2 (6 bases). Germline V CDR1 and CDR2: MNHNS, SASEGT. This CDR3 contains 16 residues. V dropped 1 base and J dropped 0 bases, with 10 bases sitting between them. The CDR3 region is CASSEGSGGSYNEQFF. In DNA form, the CDR3 reads TGTGCCAGCAGTGAAGGCTCCGGGGGCTCCTACAATGAGCAGTTCTTC.

This clonotype was counted a single time. The chain links TRBV2 to TRBJ2-5, with 7 bases that match TRBD1. This CDR3 has 13 residues. Germline V gene lookup returns CDR1 SNHLY and CDR2 FYNNEI. The J segment lost 5 bases and the V segment lost 10 bases, leaving 10 bases of the junction unmatched. Here the CDR3 reads CANAKGGGETQYF. CDR3 coding DNA: TGTGCCAACGCGAAAGGGGGCGGTGAGACCCAGTACTTC.

The table lists this clonotype with a few counts. This chain links TRBV6-5 with TRBJ1-1, with 9 bases aligning to TRBD1. Per the germline V gene, CDR1 is MNHEY and CDR2 is SVGAGI. The CDR3 loop spans 15 amino acids. V dropped 0 bases and J dropped 4; count of bases not matched to a gene: 3. CDR3 sequence reads: CASSYSETGGTEAFF. For the CDR3, the DNA is TGTGCCAGCAGTTACTCGGAGACAGGGGGCACTGAAGCTTTCTTT.

The chain has TRBV19 and TRBJ1-2, with 10 bases matching TRBD1. Germline lookup yields CDR1 LNHDA and CDR2 SQIVND (reference sequence). The CDR3 runs 13 residues. The V segment lost 3 bases and the J segment 8 bases; nucleotides outside the gene matches: 3. The CDR3 DNA is TGTGCCAGTAGTATCGGGACAGGGGTCGGCTACACCTTC. Its translation is CASSIGTGVGYTF. The complete variable domain, with remaining parts taken from reference TRBV19 and TRBJ1-2, reads DGGITQSPKYLFRKEGQNVTLSCEQNLNHDAMYWYRQDPGQGLRLIYYSQIVNDFQKGDIAEGYSVSREKKESFPLTVTSAQKNPTAFYLCASSIGTGVGYTFGSGTRLTVV.

This clonotype was seen more than once but under ten times. The V call is TRBV6-5, the J call TRBJ1-1, with TRBD1 as a possible D gene (5 bases). Germline values: CDR1 MNHEY, CDR2 SVGAGI. The CDR3 runs to 14 residues. V was trimmed by 4 bases and J by 1 base, leaving 10 bases between them. CDR3 loop: CASSFQGKNTEAFF. In DNA form, the CDR3 reads TGTGCCAGCAGTTTCCAGGGCAAGAACACTGAAGCTTTCTTT.

This clonotype was found a few times. The V gene is TRBV29-1, the J gene TRBJ1-2; D unclear. With 0 bases removed from V and 3 bases from J, the gap between germline ends came to 17 bases. The germline V gene encodes CDR1 SQVTM and CDR2 ANQGSEA. This CDR3 region has 16 residues. The CDR3 here is CSVEDRQAPTDYGYTF. In nucleotides, the CDR3 is TGCAGCGTTGAAGATCGCCAGGCCCCCACCGACTATGGCTACACCTTC.

The chain has TRBV10-3 and TRBJ2-5; D is perhaps TRBD2 (5 bases). V was shortened by 5 bases and J by 2 bases, with 9 bases between the two germline ends. This CDR3 comprises 13 residues. Per the germline V gene, CDR1 is ENHRY and CDR2 is SYGVKD. CDR3 nucleotide sequence: TGTGCCATCAGTAGTGAGGGACAAGAGACCCAGTACTTC. Its translation: CAISSEGQETQYF.

This clonotype was counted many times. This rearrangement joins TRBV7-2 to TRBJ1-5, with 7 bases lining up with TRBD1. The germline V gene encodes CDR1 SGHTA and CDR2 FQGNSA. Trimming at V came to 5 bases and at J to 7 bases, leaving 11 bases not matched to a gene. The CDR3 sequence is 15 residues long. CDR3 DNA: TGTGCCAGCAGCCTCCGACAGGGAAAGTGGCAGCCCCAGCATTTT. Its translation is CASSLRQGKWQPQHF.

The J gene is TRBJ2-5, the V gene TRBV4-2; D is unclear. CDR3 length: 15 amino acids. V lost 3 bases, J lost 5 bases, and 16 bases lay in between. Germline V CDR1 and CDR2: LGHNA, YNFKEQ. CDR3 DNA sequence: TGTGCCAGCAGCCAGGAAGGGAATACCGCGGAGACCCAGTACTTC. It is translated as CASSQEGNTAETQYF.

The CDR3 protein is CASSPDVGGSEAFF. In DNA, the CDR3 is TGTGCCAGCAGCCCCGATGTAGGGGGATCTGAAGCTTTCTTT. V is TRBV4-2 and J is TRBJ1-1; a possible D gene is TRBD1 (6 bases). Trimming removed 4 bases at V and 6 bases at J, with 15 bases between. Germline CDR1 and CDR2: LGHNA and YNFKEQ. This CDR3 region has 14 residues.

The CDR3 region has the DNA TGTGCCAGCAGCTTAGGGACAGGGAGGGCTCGGAATCAGCCCCAGCATTTT. Translated, it gives CASSLGTGRARNQPQHF. The V and J genes are TRBV7-9 and TRBJ1-5; 8 nucleotides align to TRBD1. CDR1 and CDR2 from the germline V gene are SEHNR and FQNEAQ (reference sequence). V lost 1 base and J lost 4; bases outside the gene matches: 9. CDR3 length: 17 amino acids.